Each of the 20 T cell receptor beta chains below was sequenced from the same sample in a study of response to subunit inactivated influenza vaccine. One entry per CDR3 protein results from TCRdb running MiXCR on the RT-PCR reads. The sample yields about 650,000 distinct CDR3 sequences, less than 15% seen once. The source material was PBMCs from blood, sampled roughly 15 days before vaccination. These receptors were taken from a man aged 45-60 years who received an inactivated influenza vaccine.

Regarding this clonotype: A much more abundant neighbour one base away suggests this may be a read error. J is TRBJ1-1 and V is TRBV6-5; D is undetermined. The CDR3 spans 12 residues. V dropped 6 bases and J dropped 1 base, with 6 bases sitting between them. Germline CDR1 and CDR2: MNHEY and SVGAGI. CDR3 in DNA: TGTGCCAGCAGGGGAACGAACACTGAAGCTTTCTTT. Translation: CASRGTNTEAFF.

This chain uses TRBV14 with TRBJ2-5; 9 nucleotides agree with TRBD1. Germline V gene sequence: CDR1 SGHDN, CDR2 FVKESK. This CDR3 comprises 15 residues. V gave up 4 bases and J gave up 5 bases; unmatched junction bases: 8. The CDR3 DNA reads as TGTGCCAGCAGCCTCCCCGGGACAGGGAGTGAGACCCAGTACTTC. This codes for CASSLPGTGSETQYF.

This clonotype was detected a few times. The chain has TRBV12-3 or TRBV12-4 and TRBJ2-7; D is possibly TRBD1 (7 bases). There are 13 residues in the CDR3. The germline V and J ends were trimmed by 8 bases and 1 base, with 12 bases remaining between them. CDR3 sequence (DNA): TGTGCCAGCCAGGGGGGCTGGTCCTACGAGCAGTACTTC. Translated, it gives CASQGGWSYEQYF.

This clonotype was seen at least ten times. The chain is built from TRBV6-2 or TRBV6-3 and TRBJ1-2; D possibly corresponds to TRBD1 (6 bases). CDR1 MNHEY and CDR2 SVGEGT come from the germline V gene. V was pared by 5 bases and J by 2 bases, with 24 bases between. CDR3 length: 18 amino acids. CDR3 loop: CASSRGDGPRSPNYGYTF. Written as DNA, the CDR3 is TGTGCCAGCAGTAGGGGGGACGGCCCACGATCGCCGAACTATGGCTACACCTTC.

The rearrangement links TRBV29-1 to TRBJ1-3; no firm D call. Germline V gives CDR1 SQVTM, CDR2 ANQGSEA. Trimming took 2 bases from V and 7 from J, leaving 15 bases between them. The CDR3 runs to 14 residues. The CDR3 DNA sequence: TGCAGCGTTGAATACAGCCGCCAAAGCAACACCATATATTTT. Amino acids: CSVEYSRQSNTIYF. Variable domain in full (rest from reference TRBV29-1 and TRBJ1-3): SAVISQKPSRDICQRGTSLTIQCQVDSQVTMMFWYRQQPGQSLTLIATANQGSEATYESGFVIDKFPISRPNLTFSTLTVSNMSPEDSSIYLCSVEYSRQSNTIYFGEGSWLTVV.

In DNA form, the CDR3 reads TGCGCCAGCTCAAGGAGCCGGGACCGAAGCTACGAGCAGTACTTC. It encodes CASSRSRDRSYEQYF. The chain employs TRBV5-1 and TRBJ2-7; either TRBD1 or TRBD2 may fit D (5 bases each). CDR3 size: 15 residues. V was trimmed by 7 bases and J by 3 bases, leaving 20 bases between them. From germline, CDR1 is SGHRS and CDR2 YFSETQ.

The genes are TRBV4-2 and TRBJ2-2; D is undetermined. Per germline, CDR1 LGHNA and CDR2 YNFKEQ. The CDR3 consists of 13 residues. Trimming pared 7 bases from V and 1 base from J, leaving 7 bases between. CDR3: CASTPQNTGELFF. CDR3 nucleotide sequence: TGTGCCAGCACTCCGCAGAACACCGGGGAGCTGTTTTTT.

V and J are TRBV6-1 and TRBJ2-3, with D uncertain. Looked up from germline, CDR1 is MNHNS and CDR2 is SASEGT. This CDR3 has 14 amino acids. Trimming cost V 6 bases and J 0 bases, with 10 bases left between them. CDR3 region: CASRKGISTDTQYF. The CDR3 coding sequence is TGTGCCAGCAGGAAAGGGATTAGCACAGATACGCAGTATTTT.

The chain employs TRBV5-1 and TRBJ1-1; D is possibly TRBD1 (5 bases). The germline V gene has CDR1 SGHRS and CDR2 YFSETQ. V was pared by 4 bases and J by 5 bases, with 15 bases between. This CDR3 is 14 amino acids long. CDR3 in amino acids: CASSPGPGGTEAFF. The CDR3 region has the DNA TGCGCCAGCAGCCCGGGCCCCGGGGGGACTGAAGCTTTCTTT. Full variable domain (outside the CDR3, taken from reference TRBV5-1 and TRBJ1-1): KAGVTQTPRYLIKTRGQQVTLSCSPISGHRSVSWYQQTPGQGLQFLFEYFSETQRNKGNFPGRFSGRQFSNSRSEMNVSTLELGDSALYLCASSPGPGGTEAFFGQGTRLTVV.

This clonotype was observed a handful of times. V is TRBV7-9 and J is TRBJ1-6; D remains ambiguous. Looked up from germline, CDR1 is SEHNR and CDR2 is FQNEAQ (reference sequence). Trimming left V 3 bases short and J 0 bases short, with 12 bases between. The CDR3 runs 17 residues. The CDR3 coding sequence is TGTGCCAGCAGCTTCGGTGGGCCCAGCTCCTATAATTCACCCCTCCACTTT. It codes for CASSFGGPSSYNSPLHF.

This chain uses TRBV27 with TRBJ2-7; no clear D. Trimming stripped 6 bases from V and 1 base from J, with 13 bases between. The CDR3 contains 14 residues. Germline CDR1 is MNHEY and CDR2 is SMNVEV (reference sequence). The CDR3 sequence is CASSFHGRSYEQYF. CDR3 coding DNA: TGTGCCAGCAGCTTCCATGGACGATCCTACGAGCAGTACTTC.

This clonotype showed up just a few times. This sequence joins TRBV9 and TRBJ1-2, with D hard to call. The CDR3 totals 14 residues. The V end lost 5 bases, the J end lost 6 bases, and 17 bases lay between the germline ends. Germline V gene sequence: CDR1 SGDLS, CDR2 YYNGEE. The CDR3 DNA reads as TGTGCCAGCAGTACAGATCCAAGGTTGGATGGCTACACCTTC. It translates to CASSTDPRLDGYTF.

The CDR3 loop reads CSVDRVVTEAFF. DNA for the CDR3: TGCAGCGTCGACAGGGTCGTCACTGAAGCTTTCTTT. The J gene is TRBJ1-1, the V gene TRBV29-1, with 7 nucleotides matching TRBD1. CDR3 size: 12 residues. Germline V gives CDR1 SQVTM, CDR2 ANQGSEA. V trimming: 6 bases; J trimming: 4 bases; junction bases outside the gene matches: 5.

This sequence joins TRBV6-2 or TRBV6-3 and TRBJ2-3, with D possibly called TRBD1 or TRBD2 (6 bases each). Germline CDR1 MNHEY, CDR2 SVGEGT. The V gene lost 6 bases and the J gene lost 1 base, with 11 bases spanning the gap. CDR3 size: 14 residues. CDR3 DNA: TGTGCCAGCAGGACAGGAGGGGGCACAGATACGCAGTATTTT. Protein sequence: CASRTGGGTDTQYF.

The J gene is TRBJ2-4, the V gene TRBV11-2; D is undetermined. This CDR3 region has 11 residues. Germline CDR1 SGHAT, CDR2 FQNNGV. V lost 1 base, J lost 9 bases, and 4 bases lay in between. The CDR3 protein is CASSLVGIQYF. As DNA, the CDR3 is TGTGCCAGCAGCTTAGTGGGCATTCAGTACTTC.

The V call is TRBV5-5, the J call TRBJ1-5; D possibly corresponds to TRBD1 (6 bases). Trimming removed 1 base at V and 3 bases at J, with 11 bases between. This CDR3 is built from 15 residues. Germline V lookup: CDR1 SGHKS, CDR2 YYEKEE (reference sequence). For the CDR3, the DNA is TGTGCCAGCAGCTTGTGGGCAGGGGACAATCAGCCCCAGCATTTT. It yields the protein CASSLWAGDNQPQHF.

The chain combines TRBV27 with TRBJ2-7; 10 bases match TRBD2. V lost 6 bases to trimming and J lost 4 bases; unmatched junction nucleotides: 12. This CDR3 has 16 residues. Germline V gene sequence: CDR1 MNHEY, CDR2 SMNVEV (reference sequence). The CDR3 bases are TGTGCCAGCAGCCCAATGCTAGCGGGAGAATCTTACGAGCAGTACTTC. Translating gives CASSPMLAGESYEQYF.

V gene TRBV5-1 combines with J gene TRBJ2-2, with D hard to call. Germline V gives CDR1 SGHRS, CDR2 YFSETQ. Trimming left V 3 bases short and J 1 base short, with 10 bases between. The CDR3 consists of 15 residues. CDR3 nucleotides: TGCGCCAGCAGCTGGCGGACGCTGAACACCGGGGAGCTGTTTTTT. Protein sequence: CASSWRTLNTGELFF.

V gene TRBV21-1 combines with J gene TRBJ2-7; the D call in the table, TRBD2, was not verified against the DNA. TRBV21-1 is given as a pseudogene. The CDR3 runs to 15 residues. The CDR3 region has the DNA TGTGCCAGCAGCAAGTTGGCGGGACCAGCCTACGAGCAGTACTTC. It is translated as CASSKLAGPAYEQYF.

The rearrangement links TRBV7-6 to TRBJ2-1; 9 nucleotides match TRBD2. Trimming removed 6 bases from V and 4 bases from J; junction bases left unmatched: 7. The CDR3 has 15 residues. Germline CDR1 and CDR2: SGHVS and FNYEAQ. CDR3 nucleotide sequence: TGTGCCAGCAGGAAAGGCGGGGGGGCTTACAATGAGCAGTTCTTC. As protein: CASRKGGGAYNEQFF.